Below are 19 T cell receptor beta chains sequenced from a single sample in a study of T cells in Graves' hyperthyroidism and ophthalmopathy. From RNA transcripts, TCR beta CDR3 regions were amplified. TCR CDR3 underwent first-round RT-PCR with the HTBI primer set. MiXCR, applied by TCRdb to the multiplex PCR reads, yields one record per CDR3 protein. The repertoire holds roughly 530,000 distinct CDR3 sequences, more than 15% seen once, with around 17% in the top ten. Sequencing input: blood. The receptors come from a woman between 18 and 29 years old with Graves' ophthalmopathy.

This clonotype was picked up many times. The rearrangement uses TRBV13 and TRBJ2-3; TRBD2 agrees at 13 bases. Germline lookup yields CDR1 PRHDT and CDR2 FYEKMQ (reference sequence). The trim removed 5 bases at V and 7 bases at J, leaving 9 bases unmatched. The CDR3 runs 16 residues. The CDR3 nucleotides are TGTGCCAGCAGCCCGGAACTAGCGGGAGGGCCCAATACGCAGTATTTT. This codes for CASSPELAGGPNTQYF.

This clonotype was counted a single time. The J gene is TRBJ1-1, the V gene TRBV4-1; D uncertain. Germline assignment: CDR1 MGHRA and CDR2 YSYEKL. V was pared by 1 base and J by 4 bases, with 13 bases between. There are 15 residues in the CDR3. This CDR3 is CASSQALGRRTEAFF. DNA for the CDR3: TGCGCCAGCAGCCAAGCTTTGGGCAGACGCACTGAAGCTTTCTTT.

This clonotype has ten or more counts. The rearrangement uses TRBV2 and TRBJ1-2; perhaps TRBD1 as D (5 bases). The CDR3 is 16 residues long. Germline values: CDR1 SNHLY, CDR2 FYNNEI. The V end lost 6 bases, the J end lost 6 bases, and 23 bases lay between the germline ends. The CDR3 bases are TGTGCCAGCAGGAGCACGTCCCGGGACGGAGCCGATGGCTACACCTTC. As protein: CASRSTSRDGADGYTF.

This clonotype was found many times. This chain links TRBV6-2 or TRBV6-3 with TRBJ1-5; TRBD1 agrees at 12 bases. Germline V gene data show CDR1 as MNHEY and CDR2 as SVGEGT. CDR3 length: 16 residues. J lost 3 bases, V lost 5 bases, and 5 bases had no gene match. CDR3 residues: CASSPGTGGFNQPQHF. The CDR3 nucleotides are TGTGCCAGCAGTCCCGGGACAGGGGGCTTCAATCAGCCCCAGCATTTT.

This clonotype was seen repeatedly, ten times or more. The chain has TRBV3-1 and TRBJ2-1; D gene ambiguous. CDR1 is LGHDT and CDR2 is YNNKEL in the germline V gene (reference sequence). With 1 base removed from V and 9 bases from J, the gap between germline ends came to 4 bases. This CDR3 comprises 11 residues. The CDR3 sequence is CASSQVSEQFF. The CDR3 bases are TGTGCCAGCAGCCAAGTCAGTGAGCAGTTCTTC.

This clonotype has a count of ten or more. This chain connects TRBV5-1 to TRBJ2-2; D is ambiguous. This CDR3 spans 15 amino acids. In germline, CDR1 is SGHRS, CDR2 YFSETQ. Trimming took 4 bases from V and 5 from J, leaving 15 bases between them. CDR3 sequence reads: CASSGRAEWTGELFF. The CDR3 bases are TGCGCCAGCAGCGGTCGAGCAGAATGGACCGGGGAGCTGTTTTTT. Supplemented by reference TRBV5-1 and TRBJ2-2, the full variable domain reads KAGVTQTPRYLIKTRGQQVTLSCSPISGHRSVSWYQQTPGQGLQFLFEYFSETQRNKGNFPGRFSGRQFSNSRSEMNVSTLELGDSALYLCASSGRAEWTGELFFGEGSRLTVL.

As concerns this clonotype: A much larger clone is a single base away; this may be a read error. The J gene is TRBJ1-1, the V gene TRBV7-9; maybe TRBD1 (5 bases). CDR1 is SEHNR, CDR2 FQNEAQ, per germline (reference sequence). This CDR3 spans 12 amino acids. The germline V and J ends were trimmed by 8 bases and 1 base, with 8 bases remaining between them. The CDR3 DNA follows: TGTGCCAGCGGGACGGAGAACACTGAAGCTTTCTTT. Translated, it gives CASGTENTEAFF.

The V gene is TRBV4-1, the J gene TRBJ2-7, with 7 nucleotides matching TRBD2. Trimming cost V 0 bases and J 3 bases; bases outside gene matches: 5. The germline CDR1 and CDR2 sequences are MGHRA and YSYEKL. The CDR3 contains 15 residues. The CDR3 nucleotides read TGCGCCAGCAGCCAAGAGTTACGGGGGGACTACGAGCAGTACTTC. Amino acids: CASSQELRGDYEQYF.

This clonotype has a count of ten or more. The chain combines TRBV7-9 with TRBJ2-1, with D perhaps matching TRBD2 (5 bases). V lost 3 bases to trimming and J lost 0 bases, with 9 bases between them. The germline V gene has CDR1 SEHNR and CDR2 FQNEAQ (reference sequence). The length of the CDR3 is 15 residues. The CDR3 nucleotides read TGTGCCAGCAGCTTCCCGAGCGGCTCCTACAATGAGCAGTTCTTC. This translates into CASSFPSGSYNEQFF.

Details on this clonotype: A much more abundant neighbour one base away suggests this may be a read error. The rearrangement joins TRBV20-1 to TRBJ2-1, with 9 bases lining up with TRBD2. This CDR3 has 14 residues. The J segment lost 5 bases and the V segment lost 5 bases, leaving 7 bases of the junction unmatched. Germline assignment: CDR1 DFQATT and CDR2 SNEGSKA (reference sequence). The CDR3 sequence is CSAGLARSNNEQFF. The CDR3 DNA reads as TGCAGTGCTGGACTAGCGAGATCTAACAATGAGCAGTTCTTC.

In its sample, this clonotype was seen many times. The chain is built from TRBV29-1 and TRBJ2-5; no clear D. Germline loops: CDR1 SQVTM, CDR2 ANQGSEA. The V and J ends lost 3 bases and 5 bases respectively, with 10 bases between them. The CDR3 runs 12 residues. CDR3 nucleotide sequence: TGCAGCGTTGAGGGCAACCGGGAGACCCAGTACTTC. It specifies CSVEGNRETQYF.

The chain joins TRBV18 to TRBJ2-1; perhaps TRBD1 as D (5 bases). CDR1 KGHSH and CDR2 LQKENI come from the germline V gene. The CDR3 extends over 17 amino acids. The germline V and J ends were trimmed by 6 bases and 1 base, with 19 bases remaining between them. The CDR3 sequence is CASSQNSAPGSYNEQFF. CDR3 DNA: TGTGCCAGCTCGCAAAACTCGGCGCCAGGGTCCTACAATGAGCAGTTCTTC. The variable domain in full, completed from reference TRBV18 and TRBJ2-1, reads NAGVMQNPRHLVRRRGQEARLRCSPMKGHSHVYWYRQLPEEGLKFMVYLQKENIIDESGMPKERFSAEFPKEGPSILRIQQVVRGDSAAYFCASSQNSAPGSYNEQFFGPGTRLTVL.

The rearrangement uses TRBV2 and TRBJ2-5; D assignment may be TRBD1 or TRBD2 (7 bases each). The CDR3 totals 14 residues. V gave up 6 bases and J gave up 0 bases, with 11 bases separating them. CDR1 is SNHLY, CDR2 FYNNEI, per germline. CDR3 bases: TGTGCCAGCAGGGGGAGGGGGCACCAAGAGACCCAGTACTTC. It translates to CASRGRGHQETQYF.

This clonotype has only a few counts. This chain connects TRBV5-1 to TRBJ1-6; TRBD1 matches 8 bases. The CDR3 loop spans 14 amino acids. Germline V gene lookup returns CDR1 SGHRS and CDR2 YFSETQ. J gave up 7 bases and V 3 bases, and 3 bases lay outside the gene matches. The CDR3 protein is CASSSDRVNSPLHF. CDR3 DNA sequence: TGCGCCAGCAGCTCGGACAGGGTAAATTCACCCCTCCACTTT.

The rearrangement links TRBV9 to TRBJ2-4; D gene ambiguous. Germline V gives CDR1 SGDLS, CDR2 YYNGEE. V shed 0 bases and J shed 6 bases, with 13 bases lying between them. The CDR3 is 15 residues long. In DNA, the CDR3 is TGTGCCAGCAGCGTAGCGCCAGAGACCGGAAACATTCAGTACTTC. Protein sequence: CASSVAPETGNIQYF.

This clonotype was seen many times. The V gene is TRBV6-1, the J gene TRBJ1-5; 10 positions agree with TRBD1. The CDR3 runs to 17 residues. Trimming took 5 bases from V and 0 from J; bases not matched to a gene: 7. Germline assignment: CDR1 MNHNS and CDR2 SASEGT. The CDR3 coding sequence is TGTGCCAGCAGTCGACAGGGGGCTGGGAATAGCAATCAGCCCCAGCATTTT. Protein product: CASSRQGAGNSNQPQHF.

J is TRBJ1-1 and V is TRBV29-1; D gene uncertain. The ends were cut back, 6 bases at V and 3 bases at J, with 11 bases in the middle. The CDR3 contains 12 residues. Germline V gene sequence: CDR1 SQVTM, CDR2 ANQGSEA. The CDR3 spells CSVHPDHTEAFF. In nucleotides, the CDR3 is TGCAGCGTCCACCCCGATCACACTGAAGCTTTCTTT. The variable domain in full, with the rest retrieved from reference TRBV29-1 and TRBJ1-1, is SAVISQKPSRDICQRGTSLTIQCQVDSQVTMMFWYRQQPGQSLTLIATANQGSEATYESGFVIDKFPISRPNLTFSTLTVSNMSPEDSSIYLCSVHPDHTEAFFGQGTRLTVV.

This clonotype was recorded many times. The CDR3 reads CSAALDPRQSSYEQYF. CDR3 nucleotides: TGCAGTGCTGCCCTGGATCCCAGGCAGAGCTCCTACGAGCAGTACTTC. The genes are TRBV20-1 and TRBJ2-7; no clear D. Germline CDR1 is DFQATT and CDR2 is SNEGSKA (reference sequence). The V gene lost 5 bases and the J gene lost 0 bases, with 20 bases spanning the gap. The CDR3 sequence is 16 residues long.

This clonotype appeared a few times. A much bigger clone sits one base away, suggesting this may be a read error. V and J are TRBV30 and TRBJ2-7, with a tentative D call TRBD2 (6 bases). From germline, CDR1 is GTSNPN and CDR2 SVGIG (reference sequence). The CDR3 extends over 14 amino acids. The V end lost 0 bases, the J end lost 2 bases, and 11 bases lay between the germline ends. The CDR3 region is CAWSVGGLAYEQYF. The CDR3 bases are TGTGCCTGGAGTGTAGGAGGGCTAGCCTACGAGCAGTACTTC.